Below, 21 T cell receptor beta chains from the same sample are listed, as sequenced in a study of blood T cell repertoires in COVID-19. The assay was immunoSEQ multiplex PCR, and TCRdb's table has in-frame clones only and misses some. The sample has about 68,000 clones, roughly 84% seen once. Sequencing was done on a sample of peripheral blood. The receptors were sampled from a man over 45 with active COVID-19.

V gene TRBV6-5 combines with J gene TRBJ2-5, with no clear D. The germline V and J ends were trimmed by 6 bases and 2 bases, with 10 bases remaining between them. This CDR3 is 13 amino acids long. CDR1 and CDR2 from the germline V gene are MNHEY and SVGAGI. The DNA of the CDR3 is TGTGCCAGCAGCCATCCACAACAAGAGACCCAGTACTTC. Residues: CASSHPQQETQYF.

The chain joins TRBV10-1 to TRBJ2-7; 9 positions agree with TRBD1. V was clipped by 5 bases and J by 3 bases; unmatched bases: 11. CDR3 size: 16 residues. The germline gives CDR1 WNHNN, CDR2 SYGVQD (reference sequence). The CDR3: CASSRGRDRAFYEQYF. CDR3 nucleotides: TGCGCCAGCAGTAGAGGTCGGGACAGGGCTTTCTACGAGCAGTACTTC.

This chain connects TRBV20-1 to TRBJ2-5; a possible D gene is TRBD1 (6 bases). CDR3 length: 15 amino acids. Germline V lookup: CDR1 DFQATT, CDR2 SNEGSKA (reference sequence). Trimming shortened V by 3 bases and J by 5 bases, and 19 bases separated the two germline ends. The CDR3 DNA is TGCAGTGCTAGTTTAGGACAGCATAGCTTCGAGACCCAGTACTTC. Amino acids: CSASLGQHSFETQYF.

This chain connects TRBV27 to TRBJ2-2, with D tentatively TRBD2 (6 bases). Trimming removed 5 bases from V and 2 bases from J, with 15 bases in between. Looked up from germline, CDR1 is MNHEY and CDR2 is SMNVEV (reference sequence). The CDR3 totals 16 residues. CDR3 sequence reads: CASSVTGGINTGELFF. The CDR3 DNA sequence: TGTGCCAGCAGTGTAACGGGCGGGATTAACACCGGGGAGCTGTTTTTT.

The rearrangement uses TRBV5-6 and TRBJ2-3; 11 bases are a match to TRBD1. This CDR3 spans 15 amino acids. Germline assignment: CDR1 SGHDT and CDR2 YYEEEE. Unmatched junction bases numbered 5, after V lost 3 bases and J lost 5 bases. DNA for the CDR3: TGTGCCAGCAGCTCCAGGACAGGGGGCGGAGATACGCAGTATTTT. Amino acid sequence: CASSSRTGGGDTQYF.

The rearrangement uses TRBV4-3 and TRBJ1-2; TRBD1 might be the D (6 bases). Trimming took off 0 bases at V and 6 bases at J, with 8 bases between the two ends. The CDR3 runs 13 residues. Germline values: CDR1 LGHNA, CDR2 YSLEER. CDR3 amino acids: CASSQDRQDGYTF. The CDR3 coding sequence is TGCGCCAGCAGCCAAGATAGACAGGATGGCTACACCTTC.

V usage is TRBV6-2 or TRBV6-3 and J usage is TRBJ2-1; a possible D gene is TRBD2 (5 bases). Trimming cost V 4 bases and J 4 bases, with 14 bases left between them. Germline loops: CDR1 MNHEY, CDR2 SVGEGT. The CDR3 extends over 15 amino acids. CDR3: CASSSGIPLYNEQFF. Here the CDR3 DNA reads TGTGCCAGCAGTTCCGGGATTCCATTGTACAATGAGCAGTTCTTC.

The J gene is TRBJ2-7, the V gene TRBV19, with D possibly matching TRBD2 (6 bases). With 5 bases removed from V and 0 bases from J, the gap between germline ends came to 17 bases. Germline V lookup: CDR1 LNHDA, CDR2 SQIVND (reference sequence). CDR3 length: 16 amino acids. The CDR3 sequence: CASSETSRVSSYEQYF. The DNA for the CDR3 is TGTGCCAGTAGTGAAACTAGCCGCGTGAGCTCCTACGAGCAGTACTTC.

J is TRBJ2-3 and V is TRBV7-6; 9 positions agree with TRBD2. CDR1 is SGHVS and CDR2 is FNYEAQ in the germline V gene. V shed 2 bases, J shed 2 bases, and the junction held 14 bases outside the gene matches. The CDR3 loop spans 19 amino acids. The CDR3 loop reads CASSLYGSLAGSHTDTQYF. Written as DNA, the CDR3 is TGTGCCAGCAGCTTATATGGGAGCCTAGCGGGATCACACACAGATACGCAGTATTTT.

CDR3 nucleotides: TGTGCCAGCTCGCAGGCCAGTGTGCACACAACTCGGCCCCAGCATTTT. It encodes CASSQASVHTTRPQHF. The rearrangement links TRBV18 to TRBJ1-5; no reliable D call. This CDR3 spans 16 amino acids. Trimming took off 6 bases at V and 9 bases at J, with 24 bases between the two ends. Per germline, CDR1 KGHSH and CDR2 LQKENI.

The V gene is TRBV3-1 (or the pseudogene TRBV3-2), the J gene TRBJ2-7, with 13 positions matching TRBD2. The V gene's germline CDR1 is LGHDT and CDR2 YNNKEL (reference sequence). The CDR3 runs 15 residues. With V trimmed by 4 bases and J by 5 bases, 5 bases remained unmatched. CDR3: CASSLDGTSGNEQYF. CDR3 bases: TGTGCCAGCAGCCTGGACGGGACTAGCGGGAACGAGCAGTACTTC.

V is TRBV11-2 and J is TRBJ2-7, with D possibly TRBD2 on 6 matching bases. The V end lost 1 base, the J end lost 6 bases, and 16 bases lay between the germline ends. Per the germline V gene, CDR1 is SGHAT and CDR2 is FQNNGV. CDR3 size: 15 residues. The CDR3 DNA sequence: TGTGCCAGCAGCTTAGGGGGGGTCCGTTGGGCCGAGCAGTACTTC. Translating it yields CASSLGGVRWAEQYF.

There are a few counts of this clone. V is TRBV7-2 and J is TRBJ1-5; 8 bases line up with TRBD1. The germline gives CDR1 SGHTA, CDR2 FQGNSA. Germline trimming cut 1 base from V and 5 bases from J; bases unmatched to any gene: 4. The CDR3 loop spans 15 amino acids. The chain's CDR3 is CASSLVGTGHQPQHF. The CDR3 DNA sequence: TGTGCCAGCAGCTTAGTTGGGACAGGTCATCAGCCCCAGCATTTT.

The table lists this clone with a few counts. The genes are TRBV6-5 and TRBJ1-1, with D possibly TRBD1 on 5 matching bases. CDR1 and CDR2 (germline): MNHEY, SVGAGI. V was cut by 8 bases and J by 4 bases, with 14 bases left in between. The CDR3 is 13 residues long. CDR3 bases: TGTGCCAGCGAGCAACATAGGGGCACTGAAGCTTTCTTT. This sequence encodes CASEQHRGTEAFF.

On this clone: One end of the junction varies from germline; a read error may be responsible. The chain combines TRBV2 with TRBJ1-4; maybe TRBD1 (5 bases). This CDR3 comprises 14 residues. Germline assignment: CDR1 SNHLY and CDR2 FYNNEI. The CDR3 nucleotides are TGTGCCATTCACGGGTGGTCGGGACTGGCCCCCCCGGTTTTT. Protein: CAIHGWSGLAPPVF.

The gene calls are TRBV4-3 and TRBJ1-2; no definite D call. V was pared by 0 bases and J by 8 bases, with 13 bases between. The CDR3 is 14 amino acids. Germline CDR1 reads LGHNA; CDR2 reads YSLEER. CDR3 residues: CASSQEESRSGYTF. The DNA of the CDR3 is TGCGCCAGCAGCCAAGAAGAATCTAGGAGCGGCTACACCTTC.

This rearrangement joins TRBV7-2 to TRBJ2-7, with D perhaps matching TRBD2 (5 bases). CDR1 is SGHTA and CDR2 is FQGNSA in the germline V gene. Trimming stripped 5 bases from V and 4 bases from J, with 12 bases between. The CDR3 spans 13 residues. The CDR3 loop reads CASSLEGLYEQYF. The CDR3 coding sequence is TGTGCCAGCAGCCTCGAGGGTTTATACGAGCAGTACTTC. The full variable domain, its missing parts supplied by reference TRBV7-2 and TRBJ2-7, is GAGVSQSPSNKVTEKGKDVELRCDPISGHTALYWYRQSLGQGLEFLIYFQGNSAPDKSGLPSDRFSAERTGGSVSTLTIQRTQQEDSAVYLCASSLEGLYEQYFGPGTRLTVT.

The V gene is TRBV29-1, the J gene TRBJ1-1, with D possibly matching TRBD1 (5 bases). The V and J ends lost 6 bases and 5 bases respectively, with 13 bases between them. The V gene's germline CDR1 is SQVTM and CDR2 ANQGSEA. The CDR3 length is 12 residues. The CDR3 DNA follows: TGCAGCGTAGTTCGGGGGGGAACTGAAGCTTTCTTT. It codes for CSVVRGGTEAFF. The variable domain in full, completed from reference TRBV29-1 and TRBJ1-1, reads SAVISQKPSRDICQRGTSLTIQCQVDSQVTMMFWYRQQPGQSLTLIATANQGSEATYESGFVIDKFPISRPNLTFSTLTVSNMSPEDSSIYLCSVVRGGTEAFFGQGTRLTVV.

This chain uses TRBV30 with TRBJ2-1, with 10 nucleotides matching TRBD2. The J segment lost 9 bases and the V segment lost 5 bases, leaving 10 bases of the junction unmatched. The germline gives CDR1 GTSNPN, CDR2 SVGIG (reference sequence). This CDR3 comprises 14 residues. In DNA form, the CDR3 reads TGTGCCTGGGATCAGGGACTAGCGAGTAGTGAGCAGTTCTTC. This encodes CAWDQGLASSEQFF.

V is TRBV4-1 and J is TRBJ2-1; a weak D match, TRBD1 (6 bases). V dropped 4 bases and J dropped 0 bases, with 10 bases sitting between them. There are 15 residues in the CDR3. CDR1 is MGHRA and CDR2 is YSYEKL in the germline V gene. The CDR3 bases are TGCGCCAGCAGCCCAGGGGCCAGCTCCTACAATGAGCAGTTCTTC. It encodes CASSPGASSYNEQFF.

V and J are TRBV6-5 and TRBJ2-7, with D unresolved. The CDR3 sequence is 15 residues long. V lost 0 bases to trimming and J lost 2 bases, with 11 bases between them. Germline lookup yields CDR1 MNHEY and CDR2 SVGAGI. In DNA form, the CDR3 reads TGTGCCAGCAGTTACTCTCATGGCAGGCCCTACGAGCAGTACTTC. Protein product: CASSYSHGRPYEQYF.